The sequence of this TCR beta chain was determined in a study of blood T cells in healthy people across ages. The germline V gene has CDR1 LNHDA and CDR2 SQIVND (reference sequence). The CDR3 covers 12 residues. V was cut by 5 bases and J by 5 bases, with 10 bases left in between. There are a few counts of this clonotype. Primers used in a second PCR of about 6 to 12 cycles were a sample-barcoded 5' primer and a J-beta primer mix. Each CDR3 protein gets one entry after TCRdb re-called the 5' RACE reads with MiXCR. Among about 1.5 million distinct CDR3 sequences, 35% to 45% were seen once, and the ten largest hold approximately 4%.

This clonotype was sampled from a young woman in good health. This sequence joins TRBV19 and TRBJ2-7, with D tentatively TRBD2 (6 bases). Sequencing was carried out using blood. CDR3 sequence reads: CASSGTAHEQYF. The CDR3 nucleotides read TGTGCCAGTAGTGGGACTGCCCACGAGCAGTACTTC.